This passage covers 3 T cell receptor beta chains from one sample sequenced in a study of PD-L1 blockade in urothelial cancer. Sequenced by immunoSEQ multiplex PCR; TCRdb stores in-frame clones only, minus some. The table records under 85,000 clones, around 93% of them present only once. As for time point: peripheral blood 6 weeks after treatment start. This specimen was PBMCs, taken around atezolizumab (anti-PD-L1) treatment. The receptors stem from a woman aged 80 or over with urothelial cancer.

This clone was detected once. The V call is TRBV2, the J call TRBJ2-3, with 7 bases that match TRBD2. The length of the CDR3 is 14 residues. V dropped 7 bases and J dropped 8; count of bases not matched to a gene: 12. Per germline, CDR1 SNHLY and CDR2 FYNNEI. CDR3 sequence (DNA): TGTGCCAGCAATCCAGGGACGACGGGGGGTACGCAGTATTTT. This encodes CASNPGTTGGTQYF.

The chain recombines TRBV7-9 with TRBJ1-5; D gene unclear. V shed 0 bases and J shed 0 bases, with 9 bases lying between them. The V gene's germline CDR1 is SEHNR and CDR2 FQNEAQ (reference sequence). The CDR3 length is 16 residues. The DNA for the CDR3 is TGTGCCAGCAGCTTAGCGCTTAGCGTTAGCAATCAGCCCCAGCATTTT. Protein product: CASSLALSVSNQPQHF.

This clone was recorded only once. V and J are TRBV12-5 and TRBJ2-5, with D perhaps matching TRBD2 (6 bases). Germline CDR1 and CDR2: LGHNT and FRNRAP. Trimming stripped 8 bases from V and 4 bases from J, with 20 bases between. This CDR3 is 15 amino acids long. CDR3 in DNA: TGTGCTAGTAGTAGTGGGGGGAAGGTACTAGAGACCCAGTACTTC. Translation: CASSSGGKVLETQYF.